This TCR beta chain was obtained from a study of blood T cells in healthy people across ages (dated by TCRdb to 2013 to 2016). Regarding the complete study: In model experiments, roughly one uniquely barcoded TCR beta cDNA molecule per two T cells was captured by template switching. To avoid experimental bias, donors of different ages were spread randomly across the sequencing lanes. Using the same blood draw, the study looked at two additional independent replicas of 1 million unique cDNA reads for two donors, one aged 18 to 30 and the other aged 80 or older. Four age groups were formed from the donors: young (average 16 years), middle-aged (just under 40), aged (about 62) and long-lived (less than 85). Using deep sequencing normalized with unique cDNA molecular identifiers, the study measured how TCR beta repertoire diversity changes with age.

The donors were roughly 40 Caucasian individuals from Russia, aged roughly 6 to 100 years, who were systemically healthy. Ten milliliters of peripheral blood were collected from each donor into EDTA-treated Vacutainer tubes. Ficoll-Paque density-gradient centrifugation was used to isolate PBMCs, with at least 6.5 million per sample. Trizol reagent was used to extract total RNA from the PBMCs, yielding at least 5.5 micrograms per sample. For every donor, flow cytometry on a PBMC aliquot measured the percentage of naive CD45RAhigh/CD27high T cells. The protocol used for the library was 5' RACE. The sequencer listed for this sample is Illumina HiSeq 2500. A second PCR of roughly 7 to 12 cycles was run with a J-beta primer mix and a sample-barcoded 5' primer. A template-switch 5' adaptor carrying 12 random nucleotides introduced a unique molecular identifier onto each TCR beta cDNA molecule. Each sample yielded at least 2.5 million CDR3-containing paired-end reads. First-strand cDNA synthesis was performed from all RNA using the Mint cDNA synthesis kit, with priming by a TRBC-specific oligonucleotide. After uracil-DNA glycosylase treatment, a first 18-cycle PCR used universal primers M1SS and BC2_uni_R on all cDNA. The study's own analysis went as follows. Each sample was normalized by randomly selecting 1 million high-quality reads, each carrying a distinct molecular identifier. Instead of being binned into consensus sequences, reads with shared molecular identifiers were discarded. MiTCR, set to a Q25 quality threshold and the strictest error-elimination algorithm, was used for CDR3 identification, clonotype clustering and error correction. A nonparametric unseen species model with Euler transformation was used to estimate a lower bound on total TCR beta diversity. The raw public data were reprocessed by TCRdb itself: fastp quality trimming at Q25, MiXCR clonotype calling, in-frame beta chains only. Each CDR3 protein gets just one entry, which takes the most common genes and DNA from the rows behind it. The V and J calls were determined by TCRdb, not by the authors. The sample table contains 630,000 or so distinct CDR3 sequences; only one count was recorded for less than 35% of them. The leading ten clones occupy about a sixth of the sample.

Overall study outcomes, separate from this receptor: A strong correlation was found between observed TCR beta diversity and the percentage of naive T cells measured by flow cytometry. Compared with the aged group, the long-lived group had more naive CD4+ T cells, fewer expanded clones and increased TCR diversity, suggesting age selection. Estimates of total diversity from one million sequenced T cells were regarded as lower bounds and underestimates. Bulk unsorted PBMC profiling prevented conclusive comparison of naive and antigen-experienced compartments. Observed TCR beta diversity per million T cells fell roughly linearly with age, and a significant reduction was already apparent by age about 43. Donor CMV infection status was unknown, potentially confounding age-related changes in expanded clonotypes.

This clonotype was seen repeatedly, ten times or more. Its cognate antigen has yet to be identified. It has no much larger one-base neighbor in the sample; base qualities were not kept. This sequence originates from a woman older than 75 in good health. The source material was blood.

Read as DNA, the sequence is TGCAGTGCTAGATCACACAGGGGATCGAACTATGGCTACACCTTC. Its protein product is CSARSHRGSNYGYTF. Here the chain combines TRBV20-1 and TRBJ1-2; TRBD1 matches 7 bases in the middle. Trimming leaves V shorter by 2 bases and J shorter by 2 bases, with the junction holding 8 bases beyond the gene matches. The germline V gene (reference sequence) provides CDR1 DFQATT and CDR2 SNEGSKA. There are 15 amino acids in the CDR3, from cysteine to phenylalanine inclusive. This entry keeps only the CDR3 DNA: 45 bases, framed from base 1.